A selection of T cell receptor beta chains follows, all from one sample in a study of T cells in Graves' hyperthyroidism and ophthalmopathy. TCRdb re-called the multiplex PCR reads through MiXCR, storing one row per CDR3 protein. This table holds around 200,000 distinct CDR3 sequences, roughly 18% found once. Sample: blood. The receptor source for this set is a man aged 35 to 55 with Graves' hyperthyroidism. The CDR3 runs from the conserved cysteine through the conserved F or W. A D gene is named only where the DNA matches it firmly. Clone size is not always given. Where it is, it says once, few, many or a class for expanded clones.

CDR3nt,CDR3aa,v_gene,j_gene,abundance,d_gene
TGCGCCAGCAGGACAGGGCTTGTAGAGACCCAGTACTTC,CASRTGLVETQYF,TRBV5-1,TRBJ2-5,.,TRBD1
TGTGCCAGCAGCTTAGGAGGGAGCCTTTACAATGAGCAGTTCTTC,CASSLGGSLYNEQFF,TRBV7-2,TRBJ2-1,.,.
TGTGCCAGCAGCCCTGGACAGGTTGAGTATGGCTACACCTTC,CASSPGQVEYGYTF,TRBV4-2,TRBJ1-2,.,TRBD1
TGCAGTGCTAATTATGGGAACACCGGGGAGCTGTTTTTT,CSANYGNTGELFF,TRBV20-1,TRBJ2-2,few,.
TGTGCCAGCAGCTTGGCCTGGCGCAGGGATGACACCGGGGAGCTGTTTTTT,CASSLAWRRDDTGELFF,TRBV5-6,TRBJ2-2,.,.
TGCAGTGCTAGGGACAGGGGGGGGGCCTCCCAGTACTTC,CSARDRGGASQYF,TRBV20-1,TRBJ2-5,.,TRBD1
TGCGCCAGCAGCCAAGATCTGGGCACTTCCTACGAGCAGTACTTC,CASSQDLGTSYEQYF,TRBV4-3,TRBJ2-7,.,.
TGCGCCAGCAGCTTGGAGGGCACTCTTCCAGAGACCCAGTACTTC,CASSLEGTLPETQYF,TRBV5-1,TRBJ2-5,.,.
TGTGCCAGCAGCTTAGTGTCTACTGGAAACACCATATATTTT,CASSLVSTGNTIYF,TRBV7-9,TRBJ1-3,many,.
TGCGCCAGCAGTGAGTCGAGGGGCGGCTACACCTTC,CASSESRGGYTF,TRBV10-2,TRBJ1-2,.,.
TGTGCCAGCAGTTACAGACAGGCAACTAATGAAAAACTGTTTTTT,CASSYRQATNEKLFF,TRBV12-3/TRBV12-4,TRBJ1-4,.,.
TGTGCCAGCGCGGGGGGCGGGGGGACCCAAGAGACCCAGTACTTC,CASAGGGGTQETQYF,TRBV6-1,TRBJ2-5,.,TRBD2
TGTGCCAGCAGTACAAACCGGGACAGGGGTGGCGAGCAGTACTTC,CASSTNRDRGGEQYF,TRBV6-6,TRBJ2-7,few,TRBD1
TGTGCCAGCAGTCTCCCCGAGCGGAACACCGGGGAGCTGTTTTTT,CASSLPERNTGELFF,TRBV28,TRBJ2-2,many,.
TGTGCCAGCAGTTCTCGGGCGGGCTCTGAAGCTTTCTTT,CASSSRAGSEAFF,TRBV6-2/TRBV6-3,TRBJ1-1,many,.
TGCGCCAGCAGCTTGGATGGTGCTACGGTGTTAAACGGCTACACCTTC,CASSLDGATVLNGYTF,TRBV5-1,TRBJ1-2,many,.
TGTGCCACCAGTGAGGGGATGGGCAATCAGCCCCAGCATTTT,CATSEGMGNQPQHF,TRBV24-1,TRBJ1-5,.,.
TGCAGTGCTGTTCCGGGACTACGGGAGGAGACCCAGTACTTC,CSAVPGLREETQYF,TRBV20-1,TRBJ2-5,.,TRBD2
TGCGCCAGCAGCCAAGACCTGGGGGGTTCCGGCGAGCAGTACTTC,CASSQDLGGSGEQYF,TRBV4-3,TRBJ2-7,few,.
TGTGCCACCAGTGTCGCAGGGGGCCACGAGCAGTACTTC,CATSVAGGHEQYF,TRBV24-1,TRBJ2-7,few,TRBD1
TGTGCCAGCAGCCCTCTGGGAGGCACCCCCTACAATGAGCAGTTCTTC,CASSPLGGTPYNEQFF,TRBV7-2,TRBJ2-1,many,.
TGTGCCAGCAGTCCCGGGACTAGCGTCTATACGCAGTATTTT,CASSPGTSVYTQYF,TRBV12-3/TRBV12-4,TRBJ2-3,.,TRBD2
TGTGCCAGTAGAGCACCGGGACAGCCTTCGGTTCAGCCCCAGCATTTT,CASRAPGQPSVQPQHF,TRBV19,TRBJ1-5,few,TRBD1
TGTGCGTCGGGGGGGCCCTCCTACAATGAGCAGTTCTTC,CASGGPSYNEQFF,TRBV7-8,TRBJ2-1,many,TRBD2
TGTGCCAGCAGTTACAACGCGGGGGACTTCCAAGAGACCCAGTACTTC,CASSYNAGDFQETQYF,TRBV6-2/TRBV6-3,TRBJ2-5,.,TRBD2
TGTGCCAGCAGTGAAGCAGTCAGGACAGACTATGGCTACACCTTC,CASSEAVRTDYGYTF,TRBV6-1,TRBJ1-2,few,.
TGTGCCATCAGTGATCAGGGGGATACGCAGTATTTT,CAISDQGDTQYF,TRBV10-3,TRBJ2-3,many,.
TGTGTCTTAAGACAGGCCCCGAACACTGAAGCTTTCTTT,CVLRQAPNTEAFF,TRBV30,TRBJ1-1,many,.
TGTGCCAGCAGCCACGGGACAGGAGGCTGGCCCACTGAAGCTTTCTTT,CASSHGTGGWPTEAFF,TRBV27,TRBJ1-1,few,TRBD1
TGTGCCAGCAGCTCTAACCTCAGGGGTGGCTACACCTTC,CASSSNLRGGYTF,TRBV3-1,TRBJ1-2,many,.
TGTGCCAGCAGCCAGACCGGACAGGATACCTACGAGCAGTACTTC,CASSQTGQDTYEQYF,TRBV7-9,TRBJ2-7,many,TRBD1
TGTGCCATCAGTGACGGGGTTGTTCAGCCCCAGCATTTT,CAISDGVVQPQHF,TRBV10-3,TRBJ1-5,few,.
TGTGCCAGCAGCTGGGGACGGTCGGAAGCTTTCTTT,CASSWGRSEAFF,TRBV7-2,TRBJ1-1,many,.
TGCGCCAGCAGCTTGGTTAATGGCTTAAAAGAGACCCAGTACTTC,CASSLVNGLKETQYF,TRBV5-1,TRBJ2-5,few,.
TGTGCCAGCAGCGCAGGGGCCGGGGACACTGAAGCTTTCTTT,CASSAGAGDTEAFF,TRBV6-4,TRBJ1-1,.,.
TGTGCCTGGAAAGAGAGGTCGTCAGGGCTTAGCACCTTC,CAWKERSSGLSTF,TRBV30,TRBJ1-2,many,.
TGCAGTGCTTTTACTAGCAGCCAAGAGACCCAGTACTTC,CSAFTSSQETQYF,TRBV20-1,TRBJ2-5,many,.